Below are 30 T cell receptor beta chains sequenced from a single sample in a study of beta chain features in type 1 diabetes. Study findings and constraints: People with Type 1 diabetes carried modestly yet significantly shorter TCRB CDR3s in all four CD4+ subsets.

The antigens for these receptors are not known. The authors reverse transcribed all of the isolated RNA, so sequencing captured expressed TCRB transcripts. Measured with immunoSEQ multiplex PCR; TCRdb has only the in-frame clones, and not every one. The data contain some 44,000 clones, 65% to 70% of them singletons. The sequenced sample was Tregs from blood. The receptors originated from a woman aged 18 to 35 with type 1 diabetes.

The chain links TRBV5-1 to TRBJ2-5; the match to TRBD2 covers 10 bases. CDR1 is SGHRS, CDR2 YFSETQ, per germline. There are 14 residues in the CDR3. With V trimmed by 4 bases and J by 3 bases, 3 bases remained unmatched. The CDR3 is CASSPLAGEETQYF. The CDR3 bases are TGCGCCAGCAGCCCGCTAGCGGGGGAAGAGACCCAGTACTTC.

Comments on this clone: The sample contains more than one DNA sequence encoding this CDR3. V is TRBV29-1 and J is TRBJ2-5, with TRBD2 matching over 9 bases. Trimming at V came to 7 bases and at J to 4 bases, leaving 7 bases not matched to a gene. Per germline, CDR1 SQVTM and CDR2 ANQGSEA. The CDR3 is made up of 13 amino acids. CDR3 sequence reads: CSESGGLGETQYF. CDR3 nucleotides: TGCAGCGAAAGCGGGGGGCTGGGAGAGACCCAGTACTTC.

This clone has a single count. The genes are TRBV5-1 and TRBJ2-3; D may be TRBD2 (5 bases). V lost 4 bases and J lost 5, with 23 bases in between. The CDR3 runs to 17 residues. CDR1 is SGHRS and CDR2 is YFSETQ in the germline V gene. CDR3 nucleotides: TGCGCCAGCAGCCCGAGTGCGGGCGTTGGGTTTGGAGATACGCAGTATTTT. Translated, it gives CASSPSAGVGFGDTQYF.

The chain uses TRBV20-1 and TRBJ1-4, with TRBD1 matching 7 bases. The CDR3 length is 11 residues. J gave up 8 bases and V 6 bases, and 3 bases lay outside the gene matches. The germline gives CDR1 DFQATT, CDR2 SNEGSKA (reference sequence). In DNA form, the CDR3 reads TGCAGTGCGTGGACAGGCGAAAAACTGTTTTTT. Translating it yields CSAWTGEKLFF.

This chain uses TRBV9 with TRBJ2-1, with D possibly TRBD2 on 7 matching bases. Germline V gene sequence: CDR1 SGDLS, CDR2 YYNGEE. CDR3 length: 16 residues. V gave up 1 base and J gave up 8 bases, with 19 bases separating them. DNA of the CDR3: TGTGCCAGCAGCGTACTAGGGGGGCGGGGAGGGGATGAGCAGTTCTTC. Protein: CASSVLGGRGGDEQFF.

This CDR3 is CSVRQGAREKLFF. The CDR3 nucleotides are TGCAGCGTGAGACAGGGGGCGAGAGAAAAACTGTTTTTT. This chain links TRBV29-1 with TRBJ1-4; 10 nucleotides line up with TRBD1. The CDR3 has 13 residues. CDR1 is SQVTM and CDR2 is ANQGSEA in the germline V gene. The J segment lost 8 bases and the V segment lost 6 bases, leaving 6 bases of the junction unmatched.

The J gene is TRBJ2-2, the V gene TRBV30; 9 bases match TRBD1. The CDR3 extends over 14 amino acids. Germline V gives CDR1 GTSNPN, CDR2 SVGIG (reference sequence). V trimming: 4 bases; J trimming: 6 bases; junction bases outside the gene matches: 6. The CDR3 reads CAWNMGQGAGELFF. The CDR3 region has the DNA TGTGCCTGGAACATGGGACAGGGTGCCGGGGAGCTGTTTTTT.

This clone was observed a single time. This chain joins TRBV27 and TRBJ1-6; D might be TRBD1 (6 bases). The germline V gene has CDR1 MNHEY and CDR2 SMNVEV (reference sequence). The CDR3 extends over 17 amino acids. Deletions cut 3 bases from V and 0 bases from J, with 12 bases between. This CDR3 is CASSFERDNSYNSPLHF. The CDR3 bases are TGTGCCAGCAGTTTTGAGCGGGACAACTCCTATAATTCACCCCTCCACTTT.

CDR3 bases: TGTGCCATCGGTCGGGTCGGCTATGGCTACACCTTC. Translated: CAIGRVGYGYTF. V gene TRBV10-3 combines with J gene TRBJ1-2; no clear D. In germline, CDR1 is ENHRY, CDR2 SYGVKD. Trimming took 8 bases from V and 4 from J, leaving 11 bases between them. The CDR3 has 12 amino acids.

In nucleotides, the CDR3 is TGTGCCATCGGTCGCGATAGCAATCAGCCCCAGCATTTT. As protein: CAIGRDSNQPQHF. J is TRBJ1-5 and V is TRBV10-3; no firm D call. V lost 8 bases, J lost 0 bases, and 8 bases lay in between. Germline CDR1 is ENHRY and CDR2 is SYGVKD. This CDR3 is 13 amino acids long.

The chain joins TRBV7-9 to TRBJ2-1; no reliable D call. CDR3 size: 13 residues. V shed 2 bases and J shed 6 bases, with 8 bases lying between them. The germline CDR1 and CDR2 sequences are SEHNR and FQNEAQ (reference sequence). CDR3 in amino acids: CASSLPMRNEQFF. CDR3 in DNA: TGTGCCAGCAGCTTACCAATGCGCAATGAGCAGTTCTTC.

This clone has only a few counts. V usage is TRBV7-2 and J usage is TRBJ2-5; D gene uncertain. The V gene's germline CDR1 is SGHTA and CDR2 FQGNSA. The CDR3 covers 14 residues. Between the trimmed V and J ends, which lost 5 bases and 4 bases, there was a span of 14 bases. For the CDR3, the DNA is TGTGCCAGCAGCCTCCAAACTAACCGAGAGACCCAGTACTTC. Residues: CASSLQTNRETQYF.

This clone was counted a few times. The V call is TRBV6-5, the J call TRBJ1-1; maybe TRBD1 (6 bases). The V gene lost 7 bases and the J gene lost 14 bases, with 17 bases spanning the gap. The CDR3 consists of 11 residues. Per the germline V gene, CDR1 is MNHEY and CDR2 is SVGAGI. The chain's CDR3 is CASNLGGEGFF. CDR3 coding DNA: TGTGCCAGCAACTTAGGGGGTGAAGGCTTCTTT.

Comment on this clone: One junction end does not reproduce the germline sequence, and a read error may be involved. V gene TRBV7-7 combines with J gene TRBJ2-1, with no clear D. Germline CDR1 SSHAT, CDR2 FNYEAQ (reference sequence). This CDR3 has 14 amino acids. CDR3 in DNA: TGTGCTAGCAGCCCGTTCTTCGGGTTCAATGAGCAGTTCTTC. Its translation is CASSPFFGFNEQFF.

The rearrangement joins TRBV4-1 to TRBJ1-1, with 12 positions matching TRBD1. The germline gives CDR1 MGHRA, CDR2 YSYEKL. There are 14 residues in the CDR3. The ends lost 1 base at V and 6 bases at J; junction bases unmatched: 0. Here the CDR3 DNA reads TGCGCCAGCAGCCAAGGGGACAGGGGGCCTGAAGCTTTCTTT. This gives the protein CASSQGDRGPEAFF.

The V and J genes are TRBV6-5 and TRBJ1-1; 7 bases map to TRBD1. The V segment lost 5 bases and the J segment 5 bases; nucleotides outside the gene matches: 8. The V gene's germline CDR1 is MNHEY and CDR2 SVGAGI. CDR3 length equals 14 residues. In nucleotides, the CDR3 is TGTGCCAGCAGTCGACCGACAGGGTGGACTGAAGCTTTCTTT. It specifies CASSRPTGWTEAFF.

This clone has a handful of counts. The gene calls are TRBV7-9 and TRBJ2-7; the D gene is possibly TRBD2 (6 bases). The germline V gene encodes CDR1 SEHNR and CDR2 FQNEAQ (reference sequence). The CDR3 has 14 residues. Trimming shortened V by 1 base and J by 4 bases, and 11 bases separated the two germline ends. The CDR3 DNA reads as TGTGCCAGCAGCTTAGAAGGCGGGGTGTACGAGCAGTACTTC. Its protein product is CASSLEGGVYEQYF.

The CDR3 loop is CASSLSDYSYEQYF. The CDR3 nucleotides are TGTGCCAGCAGCTTATCTGACTACTCCTACGAGCAGTACTTC. The V and J genes are TRBV7-9 and TRBJ2-7; maybe TRBD2 (5 bases). Germline values: CDR1 SEHNR, CDR2 FQNEAQ (reference sequence). This CDR3 region has 14 residues. The V end was cut by 2 bases, the J end by 0 bases, with 8 bases between.

This clone has only one observation. The rearrangement links TRBV27 to TRBJ2-5, with D tentatively TRBD2 (5 bases). The CDR3 is made up of 13 amino acids. Germline V gives CDR1 MNHEY, CDR2 SMNVEV (reference sequence). V was clipped by 3 bases and J by 5 bases, with 10 bases between them. CDR3 sequence: CASSFRGAETQYF. In DNA, the CDR3 is TGTGCCAGCAGTTTTCGGGGAGCGGAGACCCAGTACTTC.

In this sample, this clone turned up a few times. The rearrangement joins TRBV6-6 to TRBJ2-2; 8 bases fit TRBD1. Trimming removed 5 bases from V and 4 bases from J; junction bases left unmatched: 3. This CDR3 contains 14 residues. Per germline, CDR1 MNHNY and CDR2 SVGAGI (reference sequence). The chain's CDR3 is CASSKGQVTGELFF. CDR3 DNA: TGTGCCAGCAGTAAGGGACAGGTCACCGGGGAGCTGTTTTTT.

V is TRBV7-9 and J is TRBJ2-2; D perhaps matches TRBD1 (6 bases). Deletions cut 5 bases from V and 4 bases from J, with 17 bases between. The CDR3 contains 16 residues. Looked up from germline, CDR1 is SEHNR and CDR2 is FQNEAQ (reference sequence). In DNA, the CDR3 is TGTGCCAGCAGCGCAAAGAACAGGGTGGGCACCGGGGAGCTGTTTTTT. Its translation is CASSAKNRVGTGELFF. Full variable domain (remainder filled in from reference TRBV7-9 and TRBJ2-2): DTGVSQNPRHKITKRGQNVTFRCDPISEHNRLYWYRQTLGQGPEFLTYFQNEAQLEKSRLLSDRFSAERPKGSFSTLEIQRTEQGDSAMYLCASSAKNRVGTGELFFGEGSRLTVL.

The chain combines TRBV2 with TRBJ1-5; TRBD1 agrees at 9 bases. This CDR3 region has 16 residues. Germline CDR1 reads SNHLY; CDR2 reads FYNNEI. The ends lost 6 bases at V and 7 bases at J; junction bases unmatched: 13. The CDR3 reads CASSAATGGAGQPQHF. As DNA, the CDR3 is TGTGCCAGCAGCGCCGCAACAGGGGGCGCCGGACAGCCCCAGCATTTT.

The chain couples TRBV19 to TRBJ2-1; the D gene is possibly TRBD1 (6 bases). In germline, CDR1 is LNHDA, CDR2 SQIVND (reference sequence). The CDR3 consists of 13 residues. V was pared by 6 bases and J by 4 bases, with 10 bases between. The chain's CDR3 is CASRSRGYNEQFF. The CDR3 DNA reads as TGTGCCAGTAGGAGCAGGGGATACAATGAGCAGTTCTTC.

The chain couples TRBV7-2 to TRBJ2-7; 9 bases line up with TRBD1. Trimming took 5 bases from V and 4 from J; bases not matched to a gene: 9. Germline values: CDR1 SGHTA, CDR2 FQGNSA. The CDR3 is 15 amino acids. CDR3 DNA sequence: TGTGCCAGCAGCCTGACCGGGACAGGGCTATACGAGCAGTACTTC. Its translation is CASSLTGTGLYEQYF.

This clone occurred a few times. V is TRBV5-1 and J is TRBJ2-4, with D maybe TRBD2 (6 bases). This CDR3 region has 14 residues. CDR1 is SGHRS, CDR2 YFSETQ, per germline. V lost 6 bases and J lost 4, with 14 bases in between. The CDR3 region has the DNA TGCGCCAGCAACCCCGGAGGGCCAAAAAACATTCAGTACTTC. Translating it yields CASNPGGPKNIQYF.

The rearrangement links TRBV18 to TRBJ2-1; D may be TRBD1 (6 bases). V lost 2 bases and J 6 bases, leaving 26 bases between the germline ends. Germline V gene data show CDR1 as KGHSH and CDR2 as LQKENI. The CDR3 has 19 amino acids. The CDR3 loop is CASSPFAGSPGDVGNEQFF. The DNA for the CDR3 is TGTGCCAGCTCACCATTCGCGGGTTCCCCAGGGGATGTAGGCAATGAGCAGTTCTTC.

This chain uses TRBV7-9 with TRBJ1-2, with TRBD1 as a possible D gene (6 bases). CDR1 is SEHNR and CDR2 is FQNEAQ in the germline V gene (reference sequence). The CDR3 is 13 residues long. V lost 2 bases and J 4 bases, leaving 8 bases between the germline ends. As DNA, the CDR3 is TGTGCCAGCAGCTTACGGGGGGCCTATGGCTACACCTTC. It codes for CASSLRGAYGYTF.

This sequence joins TRBV28 and TRBJ2-5, with 8 bases matching TRBD1. The CDR3 is 13 amino acids. V gave up 5 bases and J gave up 11 bases; unmatched junction bases: 10. Per the germline V gene, CDR1 is MDHEN and CDR2 is SYDVKM. CDR3 in amino acids: CASSPTDRDQQYF. The CDR3, as DNA: TGTGCCAGCAGTCCGACGGACAGGGACCAGCAGTACTTC.

This chain joins TRBV5-4 and TRBJ2-7; D is unresolved. The CDR3 covers 12 residues. CDR1 is SGHNT and CDR2 is YYREEE in the germline V gene (reference sequence). V lost 2 bases, J lost 1 base, and 4 bases lay in between. CDR3 region: CASSFESYEQYF. The CDR3 DNA sequence: TGTGCCAGCAGCTTCGAGTCCTACGAGCAGTACTTC.

This rearrangement joins TRBV7-2 to TRBJ1-5; a possible D gene is TRBD1 (6 bases). The CDR3 extends over 13 amino acids. Germline loops: CDR1 SGHTA, CDR2 FQGNSA. The V end was cut by 1 base, the J end by 9 bases, with 10 bases between. CDR3: CASSLEGDRPQHF. The CDR3 nucleotides are TGTGCCAGCAGCTTAGAGGGGGATCGGCCCCAGCATTTT.